These 12 T cell receptor beta chains were all obtained from the same sample, sequenced in a study of PD-L1 blockade in urothelial cancer. Sequencing was performed with immunoSEQ multiplex PCR; in TCRdb, only in-frame clones are kept and a portion is missing. Here the sample spans about 43,000 clones, 88% being singletons. The sequencing used PBMCs, collected around atezolizumab (anti-PD-L1) treatment. The receptors shown here come from an older woman with urothelial cancer.

The genes are TRBV9 and TRBJ2-3; D gene uncertain. The CDR3 covers 14 residues. The V end lost 0 bases, the J end lost 1 base, and 6 bases lay between the germline ends. CDR1 is SGDLS and CDR2 is YYNGEE in the germline V gene. The CDR3: CASSVEAGTDTQYF. CDR3 DNA: TGTGCCAGCAGCGTAGAGGCGGGCACAGATACGCAGTATTTT.

J is TRBJ2-6 and V is TRBV7-9; TRBD1 aligns across 9 bases. From germline, CDR1 is SEHNR and CDR2 FQNEAQ (reference sequence). The CDR3 consists of 17 residues. The V gene end was trimmed by 1 base and the J gene end by 0 bases; junction bases not matched to a gene: 1. This CDR3 is CASSLGTGASGANVLTF. The CDR3 DNA is TGTGCCAGCAGCTTAGGGACAGGGGCCTCTGGGGCCAACGTCCTGACTTTC.

The chain links TRBV28 to TRBJ2-7, with no clear D. The ends were cut back, 8 bases at V and 0 bases at J, with 14 bases in the middle. CDR1 is MDHEN, CDR2 SYDVKM, per germline. The CDR3 is made up of 14 amino acids. In DNA, the CDR3 is TGTGCCAGCGAGTCTTCCAGGTCCTCCTACGAGCAGTACTTC. It is translated as CASESSRSSYEQYF.

This clone was found a few times. This chain connects TRBV18 to TRBJ1-1, with no clear D. Germline-derived CDR1 and CDR2 are KGHSH and LQKENI. Trimming removed 0 bases from V and 0 bases from J, with 8 bases in between. This CDR3 contains 15 residues. The CDR3 spells CASSPPSVVNTEAFF. Here the CDR3 DNA reads TGTGCCAGCTCACCACCGTCAGTTGTGAACACTGAAGCTTTCTTT.

V gene TRBV7-9 combines with J gene TRBJ2-7, with D possibly TRBD1 on 6 matching bases. The ends were cut back, 5 bases at V and 5 bases at J, with 19 bases in the middle. The CDR3 has 15 amino acids. CDR1 and CDR2 from the germline V gene are SEHNR and FQNEAQ (reference sequence). The CDR3 reads CASSGGEGRFNEQYF. The CDR3 nucleotides are TGTGCCAGCAGCGGGGGCGAGGGGCGATTCAACGAGCAGTACTTC.

This chain links TRBV27 with TRBJ2-6; 9 bases are shared with TRBD1. Germline values: CDR1 MNHEY, CDR2 SMNVEV (reference sequence). J gave up 2 bases and V 3 bases, and 8 bases lay outside the gene matches. There are 18 residues in the CDR3. The CDR3 DNA reads as TGTGCCAGCAGTTTTTGGACAGGGGCGTCCCCTGGGGCCAACGTCCTGACTTTC. Its translation is CASSFWTGASPGANVLTF.

The V call is TRBV11-2, the J call TRBJ1-1; 8 bases agree with TRBD1. The J segment lost 0 bases and the V segment lost 2 bases, leaving 2 bases of the junction unmatched. CDR3 length: 15 residues. Germline CDR1 reads SGHAT; CDR2 reads FQNNGV. The CDR3 DNA reads TGTGCCAGCAGCTTATGGGGACAGGTGAACACTGAAGCTTTCTTT. Translated, it gives CASSLWGQVNTEAFF.

The chain has TRBV4-3 and TRBJ2-3; 9 bases are a match to TRBD1. Germline assignment: CDR1 LGHNA and CDR2 YSLEER. CDR3 size: 16 residues. Germline trimming cut 3 bases from V and 5 bases from J; bases unmatched to any gene: 9. CDR3 loop: CASSHQDRGGVDTQYF. Here the CDR3 DNA reads TGCGCCAGCAGCCACCAGGACAGGGGAGGAGTAGATACGCAGTATTTT.

The gene calls are TRBV7-2 and TRBJ2-3; weak D call: TRBD1 (7 bases). The CDR3 totals 17 residues. The ends were cut back, 5 bases at V and 2 bases at J, with 20 bases in the middle. Germline V gives CDR1 SGHTA, CDR2 FQGNSA. In DNA, the CDR3 is TGTGCCAGCAGCCGGACGCGGGGCAGGGGGTTCACAGATACGCAGTATTTT. This translates into CASSRTRGRGFTDTQYF.

V usage is TRBV2 and J usage is TRBJ2-3; TRBD2 matches at 9 bases. CDR1 is SNHLY, CDR2 FYNNEI, per germline. Trimming at V came to 5 bases and at J to 0 bases, leaving 6 bases not matched to a gene. This CDR3 contains 16 residues. The CDR3 region is CASSLERGVSTDTQYF. The CDR3 nucleotides read TGTGCCAGCAGTTTAGAGCGGGGGGTGAGCACAGATACGCAGTATTTT.

The chain carries TRBV7-6 and TRBJ2-7; D uncertain. This CDR3 spans 13 amino acids. The V end lost 1 base, the J end lost 5 bases, and 9 bases lay between the germline ends. Per germline, CDR1 SGHVS and CDR2 FNYEAQ. Written as DNA, the CDR3 is TGTGCCAGCAGCTTAGTACGTAGTGACGAGCAGTACTTC. This translates into CASSLVRSDEQYF.

The chain is built from TRBV29-1 and TRBJ2-7; TRBD1 is a possible D gene (6 bases). Per the germline V gene, CDR1 is SQVTM and CDR2 is ANQGSEA. The V and J ends lost 2 bases and 3 bases respectively, with 14 bases between them. CDR3 size: 14 residues. Written as DNA, the CDR3 is TGCAGCGTTGAATCAGGGGACGGAGACTACGAGCAGTACTTC. This codes for CSVESGDGDYEQYF.